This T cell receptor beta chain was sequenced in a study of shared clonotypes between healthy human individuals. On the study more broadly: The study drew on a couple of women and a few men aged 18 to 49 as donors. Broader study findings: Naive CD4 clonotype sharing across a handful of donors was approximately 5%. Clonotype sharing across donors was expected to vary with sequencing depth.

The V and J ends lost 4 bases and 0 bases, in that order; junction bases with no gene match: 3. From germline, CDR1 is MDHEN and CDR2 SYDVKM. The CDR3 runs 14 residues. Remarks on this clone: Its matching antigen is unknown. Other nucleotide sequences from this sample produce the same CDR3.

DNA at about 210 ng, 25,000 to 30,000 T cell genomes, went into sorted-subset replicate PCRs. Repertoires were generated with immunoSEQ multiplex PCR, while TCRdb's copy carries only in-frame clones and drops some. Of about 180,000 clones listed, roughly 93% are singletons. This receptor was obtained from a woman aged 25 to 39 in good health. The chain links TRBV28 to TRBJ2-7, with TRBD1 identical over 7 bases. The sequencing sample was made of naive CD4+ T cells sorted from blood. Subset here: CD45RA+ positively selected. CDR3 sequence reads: CASSSQGSSYEQYF. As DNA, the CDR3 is TGTGCCAGCAGTTCACAGGGGAGCTCCTACGAGCAGTACTTC.